This is a list of T cell receptor beta chains from one sample in a study of regulatory T cells in long-lasting Graves disease. TCRdb called the multiplex PCR reads again in MiXCR, with one record for every CDR3 protein. Of about 360,000 distinct CDR3 sequences in the sample, about a sixth are singletons; the top ten hold around 20%. These same data were also listed under a study on T cells in Graves' hyperthyroidism and ophthalmopathy.

The specimen was peripheral blood mononuclear cells (PBMCs), collected at new diagnosis, from a patient treated with antithyroid drugs. The receptor source for this set is a woman under 30 with Graves disease. Each CDR3 is given with its conserved first and last residue. D genes are given only for firm matches. A row's size may be missing; if present it is once, few, many or a size class.

j_call clone_size v_call d_call cdr3_nt cdr3_aa
TRBJ2-3 few TRBV12-3/TRBV12-4 . TGTGCCAGCAGTTTCCTTTGGACCAAAAGCGCAGATACGCAGTATTTT CASSFLWTKSADTQYF
TRBJ2-5 few TRBV7-9 TRBD1 TGTGCCAGCAGCTCCACATTGACAGGGGAAGAGACCCAGTACTTC CASSSTLTGEETQYF
TRBJ2-2 many TRBV12-3/TRBV12-4 . TGTGCCAGCAGTTTCGGGACTAACACCGGGGAGCTGTTTTTT CASSFGTNTGELFF
TRBJ2-7 many TRBV11-2 . TGTGCCAGCAGCTTGTACCGGGCCAGCCTCGACGAGCAGTACTTC CASSLYRASLDEQYF
TRBJ1-6 many TRBV30 . TGTGCCTCCGCGGGGGGGGGCGGATCACCCCTCCACTTT CASAGGGGSPLHF
TRBJ2-7 few TRBV5-4 . TGTGCCAGCAGCTTGGGACCGGATCCCTCCTACGAGCAGTACTTC CASSLGPDPSYEQYF
TRBJ1-5 many TRBV15 . TGTGCCACCAGCAGAGACAATAGCAATCAGCCCCAGCATTTT CATSRDNSNQPQHF
TRBJ1-2 many TRBV12-3/TRBV12-4 . TGTGCCAGCAGTTTACGGCAGGGGTCTGGCTACACCTTC CASSLRQGSGYTF
TRBJ1-2 few TRBV6-1 . TGTGCCAGCACCCAAGGGAGGGGGGGACTCCTCTATGGCTACACCTTC CASTQGRGGLLYGYTF
TRBJ2-1 many TRBV7-9 TRBD1 TGTGCCAGCGGACAGGGAAATGAGCAGTTCTTC CASGQGNEQFF
TRBJ1-1 many TRBV28 . TGTGCCAGCAGTTTTTCCCCGAGGGGAGCTTTCTTT CASSFSPRGAFF
TRBJ2-1 many TRBV15 TRBD2 TGTGCCACCAGCGCAGGACTAGCGGGGTACAATGAGCAGTTCTTC CATSAGLAGYNEQFF
TRBJ1-2 few TRBV6-2/TRBV6-3 . TGTGCCAGCAGTGAGGCCGTCCGCTATGGCTACACCTTC CASSEAVRYGYTF
TRBJ2-2 . TRBV19 . TGTGCCAGTAGTATCTCCCGAGATGGGGAGCTGTTTTTT CASSISRDGELFF
TRBJ2-2 . TRBV6-2/TRBV6-3 TRBD2 TGTGCCAGCAGTTTCGGGGGGGTCACCGGGGAGCTGTTTTTT CASSFGGVTGELFF
TRBJ2-1 many TRBV5-1 TRBD1 TGCGCCAGCAGCTTGGGGGGGACAGGGGTCGGCAATGAGCAGTTCTTC CASSLGGTGVGNEQFF
TRBJ2-7 many TRBV27 . TGTGCCAGCAGTTTATGGGCAGGGGAGGGGAAGTACTTC CASSLWAGEGKYF
TRBJ2-1 many TRBV12-5 . TGTGCTAGTGGCCTTGACCCACCCCCGAATGAGCAGTTCTTC CASGLDPPPNEQFF
TRBJ1-6 many TRBV20-1 TRBD1 TGCAGTGCTAGAAGTTCAGGGACAGATTCTTCACCCCTCCACTTT CSARSSGTDSSPLHF
TRBJ2-1 . TRBV5-6 TRBD2 TGTGCCAGCAGTGAATCCGGGACTAGCGGGAGAGCCTATGAGCAGTTCTTC CASSESGTSGRAYEQFF
TRBJ1-5 many TRBV30 . TGTGCCTGGAAGCAGGGGAACCAGCCCCAGCATTTT CAWKQGNQPQHF
TRBJ1-2 many TRBV9 . TGTGCCAGCAGCGTAGGGGGTCTCGGCTATGGCTACACCTTC CASSVGGLGYGYTF
TRBJ2-4 . TRBV11-2 TRBD1 TGTGCCAGCAGCTCGTTAGACAGGGGAGCCAAAAACATTCAGTACTTC CASSSLDRGAKNIQYF
TRBJ2-3 . TRBV19 TRBD2 TGTGCCAGTAGTCCATCTAGCGGGGCGACCCACACAGATACGCAGTATTTT CASSPSSGATHTDTQYF
TRBJ2-3 many TRBV12-3/TRBV12-4 TRBD1 TGTGCCAGCAGTTTAACAGGGGCGCCGCGATGGTATTTT CASSLTGAPRWYF
TRBJ1-5 many TRBV5-1 TRBD1 TGCGCCAGCAGCTTGGGGGGACAGGGGGCAGGGCAGCCCCAGCATTTT CASSLGGQGAGQPQHF
TRBJ2-3 many TRBV29-1 TRBD2 TGCAGCGTTGAAGGAACTAGCGGGAGGGTGGATACGCAGTATTTT CSVEGTSGRVDTQYF
TRBJ2-7 . TRBV7-4 TRBD1 TGTGCCAGCAGCTTAGACTTGGACAGGGGGCCATACGAGCAGTACTTC CASSLDLDRGPYEQYF
TRBJ1-1 many TRBV30 . TGTGCCTGGAGTCGGACAGAAATGAACACTGAAGCTTTCTTT CAWSRTEMNTEAFF
TRBJ2-7 . TRBV10-3 TRBD1 TGTGCCATCAGGGGGACAGGGGTGGGAGGGCAGTACTTC CAIRGTGVGGQYF
TRBJ2-7 . TRBV4-1 . TGCGCCAGCAGCCAACCTGGGCGGGGAAACTACGAGCAGTACTTC CASSQPGRGNYEQYF
TRBJ1-2 few TRBV20-1 . TGCAGTGCATATGGGACCCCCACGGGCTACACCTTC CSAYGTPTGYTF
TRBJ2-3 many TRBV9 TRBD1 TGTGCCAGCAGCGTAGGACAGGGTGGCACAGATACGCAGTATTTT CASSVGQGGTDTQYF
TRBJ2-5 . TRBV6-1 . TGTGCCAGCAAATCGCCGACTGCTGCAGAGACCCAGTACTTC CASKSPTAAETQYF
TRBJ1-1 many TRBV12-3/TRBV12-4 . TGTGCCAGCAGTTTGATGATTCGAGAGAACACTGAAGCTTTCTTT CASSLMIRENTEAFF
TRBJ2-1 . TRBV5-1 . TGCGCCAGCAGCTTGGACGACAATGAGCAGTTCTTC CASSLDDNEQFF
TRBJ2-7 . TRBV24-1 TRBD1 TGTGCCACCAGCGCTACAGGGGGCTACGAGCAGTACTTC CATSATGGYEQYF
TRBJ1-3 . TRBV2 TRBD1 TGTGCCAGCAGGCCCCCGGGACAGGGGTCTGGAAACACCATATATTTT CASRPPGQGSGNTIYF
TRBJ2-1 many TRBV7-9 TRBD2 TGTGCCAGCAGCTCCTACGGGACTAGCGGTCACAATGAGCAGTTCTTC CASSSYGTSGHNEQFF
TRBJ1-2 . TRBV11-2 TRBD1 TGTGCCAGCAGCCGACAGGGGGCGGGAAGAGGCTACACCTTC CASSRQGAGRGYTF
TRBJ2-4 many TRBV5-1 TRBD1 TGCGCCAGCAGCTGGGGGACAGGGGAAAACATTCAGTACTTC CASSWGTGENIQYF
TRBJ1-2 few TRBV27 . TGTGCCAGCAGGACTTTCCCCTATGGCTACACCTTC CASRTFPYGYTF
TRBJ1-1 many TRBV7-6 . TGTGCCAGCAGCCTTTCGGGGGAGGTCACTGAAGCTTTCTTT CASSLSGEVTEAFF
TRBJ2-3 many TRBV5-1 TRBD2 TGCGCCAGCAGCGCGGGACTAGCGGGAGGGGGAGATACGCAGTATTTT CASSAGLAGGGDTQYF
TRBJ2-2 many TRBV30 . TGTGCCTCCAACTCCTTCACCGGGGAGCTGTTTTTT CASNSFTGELFF
TRBJ1-2 . TRBV4-1 TRBD1 TGCGCCAGCAGCCAAGAGGGACAGGGTGTTTATGGCTACACCTTC CASSQEGQGVYGYTF
TRBJ2-5 . TRBV27 . TGTGCCAGCAGCAACCGACGGGAGACCCAGTACTTC CASSNRRETQYF
TRBJ1-4 few TRBV6-1 . TGTGCCAGCAGGGGGCCCGGCAGCAATGGAAAACTGTTTTTT CASRGPGSNGKLFF
TRBJ2-1 few TRBV10-3 TRBD2 TGTGCCATCACCGGGACTAGCGGGAGAGAGGGGTACAATGAGCAGTTCTTC CAITGTSGREGYNEQFF
TRBJ2-3 many TRBV5-1 TRBD2 TGCGCCAGCAGCCCCTCGAGCGGGGGGGCGGACACAGATACGCAGTATTTT CASSPSSGGADTDTQYF
TRBJ1-1 . TRBV20-1 . TGCAGTGCCCAAATAACAGGGACGAACACTGAAGCTTTCTTT CSAQITGTNTEAFF
TRBJ1-6 many TRBV7-9 . TGTGCCAGCAGCTTCTCGACAGGAGGAAATTCACCCCTCCACTTT CASSFSTGGNSPLHF
TRBJ1-2 many TRBV30 TRBD1 TGTGCCTGGGCAAGACAGGGGCAGAACTATGGCTACACCTTC CAWARQGQNYGYTF
TRBJ1-1 many TRBV18 . TGTGCCAGCTCTTCCAAGATCGGACAGAACACTGAAGCTTTCTTT CASSSKIGQNTEAFF